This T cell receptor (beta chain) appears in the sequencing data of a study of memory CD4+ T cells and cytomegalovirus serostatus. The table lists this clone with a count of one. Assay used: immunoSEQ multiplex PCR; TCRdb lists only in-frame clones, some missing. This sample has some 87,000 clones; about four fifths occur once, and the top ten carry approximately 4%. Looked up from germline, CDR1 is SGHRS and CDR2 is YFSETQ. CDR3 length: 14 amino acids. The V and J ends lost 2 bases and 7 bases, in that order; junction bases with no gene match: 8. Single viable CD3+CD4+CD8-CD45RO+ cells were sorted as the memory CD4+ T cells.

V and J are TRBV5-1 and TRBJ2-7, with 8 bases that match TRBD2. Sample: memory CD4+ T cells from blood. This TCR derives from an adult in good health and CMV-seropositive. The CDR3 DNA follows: TGCGCCAGCAGCTTAGGTGCGGGAGGACGAGAGCAGTACTTC. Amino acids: CASSLGAGGREQYF.